The 7 T cell receptor beta chains given below trace back to one sample, sequenced in a study of T cell responses to AZD1222 COVID-19 vaccine. Repertoires were generated with immunoSEQ multiplex PCR, while TCRdb's copy carries only in-frame clones and drops some. The profile shows tens of thousands of clones, 86% of them singletons. Sequencing used peripheral blood, obtained 28 days after the second AZD1222 dose. Receptors were obtained from an adult who received the AZD1222 COVID-19 vaccine.

This chain connects TRBV14 to TRBJ2-3; 9 bases are shared with TRBD2. J lost 4 bases, V lost 4 bases, and 9 bases had no gene match. CDR3 size: 16 residues. From germline, CDR1 is SGHDN and CDR2 FVKESK. CDR3 region: CASSLLAGEGADTQYF. CDR3 DNA sequence: TGTGCCAGCAGCCTTTTAGCGGGAGAAGGCGCAGATACGCAGTATTTT.

The V call is TRBV4-3, the J call TRBJ1-2, with 9 bases aligning to TRBD1. V lost 2 bases and J lost 7; bases outside the gene matches: 8. This CDR3 is built from 15 residues. Germline V gene sequence: CDR1 LGHNA, CDR2 YSLEER. The CDR3: CASSQNTGGGSGYTF. The CDR3 DNA sequence: TGCGCCAGCAGCCAAAACACAGGGGGCGGGAGTGGCTACACCTTC.

The chain joins TRBV18 to TRBJ2-4; 10 nucleotides line up with TRBD2. J was trimmed by 4 bases and V by 0 bases; bases with no gene match: 3. There are 16 residues in the CDR3. Looked up from germline, CDR1 is KGHSH and CDR2 is LQKENI. CDR3 amino acids: CASSPPGSGGKNIQYF. DNA of the CDR3: TGTGCCAGCTCACCACCTGGTAGCGGGGGGAAAAACATTCAGTACTTC.

The chain carries TRBV5-1 and TRBJ1-1; no definite D call. V gave up 0 bases and J gave up 4 bases, with 7 bases separating them. CDR1 SGHRS and CDR2 YFSETQ come from the germline V gene. The CDR3 covers 13 residues. The chain's CDR3 is CASSLAMATEAFF. The CDR3 DNA reads TGCGCCAGCAGCTTGGCCATGGCCACTGAAGCTTTCTTT.

The J gene is TRBJ1-1, the V gene TRBV2; D may be TRBD1 (5 bases). Trimming shortened V by 2 bases and J by 10 bases, and 20 bases separated the two germline ends. The CDR3 is made up of 15 amino acids. Per germline, CDR1 SNHLY and CDR2 FYNNEI. The CDR3 is CASSERGTADRGAFF. DNA for the CDR3: TGTGCCAGCAGTGAACGCGGGACTGCTGATAGGGGAGCTTTCTTT.

The rearrangement uses TRBV5-1 and TRBJ2-7, with TRBD2 identical over 7 bases. The J segment lost 7 bases and the V segment lost 1 base, leaving 5 bases of the junction unmatched. Per the germline V gene, CDR1 is SGHRS and CDR2 is YFSETQ. This CDR3 is 13 amino acids long. The CDR3 loop reads CASSLFQGGEQYF. The CDR3 DNA follows: TGCGCCAGCAGCTTGTTCCAGGGAGGGGAGCAGTACTTC.

This clone is termed medium-sized. The chain links TRBV27 to TRBJ1-5; D might be TRBD1 (5 bases). V lost 1 base to trimming and J lost 5 bases, with 6 bases between them. The CDR3 extends over 13 amino acids. Looked up from germline, CDR1 is MNHEY and CDR2 is SMNVEV (reference sequence). DNA for the CDR3: TGTGCCAGCAGTTTATGGGGCGATCAGCCCCAGCATTTT. It codes for CASSLWGDQPQHF.